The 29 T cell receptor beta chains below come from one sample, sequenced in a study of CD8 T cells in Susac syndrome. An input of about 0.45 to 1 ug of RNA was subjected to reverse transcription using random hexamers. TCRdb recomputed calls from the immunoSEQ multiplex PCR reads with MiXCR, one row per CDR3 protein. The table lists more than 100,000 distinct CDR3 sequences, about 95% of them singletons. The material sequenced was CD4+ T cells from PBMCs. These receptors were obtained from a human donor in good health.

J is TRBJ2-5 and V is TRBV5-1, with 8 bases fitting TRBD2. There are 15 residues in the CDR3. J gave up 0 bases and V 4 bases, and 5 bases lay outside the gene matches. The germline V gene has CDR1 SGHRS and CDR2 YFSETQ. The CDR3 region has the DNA TGCGCCAGCAGCGCGGGGGGCCCATACCAAGAGACCCAGTACTTC. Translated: CASSAGGPYQETQYF.

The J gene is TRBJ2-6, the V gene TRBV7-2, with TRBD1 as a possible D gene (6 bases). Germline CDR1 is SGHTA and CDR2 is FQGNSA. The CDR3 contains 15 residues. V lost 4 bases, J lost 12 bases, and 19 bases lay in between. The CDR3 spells CASSSDRPPRGVLTF. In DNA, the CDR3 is TGTGCCAGCAGCTCTGACAGGCCCCCCCGGGGCGTCCTGACTTTC.

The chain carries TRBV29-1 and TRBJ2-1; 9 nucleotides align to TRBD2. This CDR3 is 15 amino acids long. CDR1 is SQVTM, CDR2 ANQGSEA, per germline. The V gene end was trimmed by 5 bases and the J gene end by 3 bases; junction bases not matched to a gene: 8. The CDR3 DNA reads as TGCAGCGTTTTTAGCGGGAGCATAAACTACAATGAGCAGTTCTTC. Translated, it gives CSVFSGSINYNEQFF.

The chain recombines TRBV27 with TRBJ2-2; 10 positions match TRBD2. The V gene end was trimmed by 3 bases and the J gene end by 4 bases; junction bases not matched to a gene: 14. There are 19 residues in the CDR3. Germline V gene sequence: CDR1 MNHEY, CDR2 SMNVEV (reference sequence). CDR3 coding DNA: TGTGCCAGCAGTTTGAGGAGCGGGAGGGTCCTCTCCTCCACCGGGGAGCTGTTTTTT. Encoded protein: CASSLRSGRVLSSTGELFF.

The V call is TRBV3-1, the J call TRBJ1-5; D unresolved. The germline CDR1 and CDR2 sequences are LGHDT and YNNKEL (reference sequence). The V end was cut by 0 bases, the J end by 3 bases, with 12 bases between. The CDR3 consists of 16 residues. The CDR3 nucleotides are TGTGCCAGCAGCCAAGATAGGCGGCAGTCCAATCAGCCCCAGCATTTT. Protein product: CASSQDRRQSNQPQHF.

The CDR3 sequence: CSCSWGTGSRASGANVLTF. The CDR3 bases are TGCAGCTGCTCATGGGGGACAGGGTCGCGGGCATCTGGGGCCAACGTCCTGACTTTC. The chain employs TRBV29-1 and TRBJ2-6; 9 nucleotides line up with TRBD1. This CDR3 contains 19 residues. Trimming removed 8 bases from V and 1 base from J; junction bases left unmatched: 18. Per the germline V gene, CDR1 is SQVTM and CDR2 is ANQGSEA.

The CDR3 region is CASRQEPHNEQFF. Here the CDR3 DNA reads TGTGCCAGCAGACAGGAGCCACACAATGAGCAGTTCTTC. The J gene is TRBJ2-1, the V gene TRBV3-1; weak D call: TRBD1 (5 bases). The CDR3 covers 13 residues. V shed 6 bases and J shed 5 bases, with 11 bases lying between them. Germline assignment: CDR1 LGHDT and CDR2 YNNKEL (reference sequence).

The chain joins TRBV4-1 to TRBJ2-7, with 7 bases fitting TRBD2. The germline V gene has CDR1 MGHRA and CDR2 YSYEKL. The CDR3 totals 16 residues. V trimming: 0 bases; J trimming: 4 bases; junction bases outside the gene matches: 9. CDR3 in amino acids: CASSQEVTPSGYEQYF. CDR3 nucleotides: TGCGCCAGCAGCCAAGAAGTAACGCCTAGCGGTTACGAGCAGTACTTC.

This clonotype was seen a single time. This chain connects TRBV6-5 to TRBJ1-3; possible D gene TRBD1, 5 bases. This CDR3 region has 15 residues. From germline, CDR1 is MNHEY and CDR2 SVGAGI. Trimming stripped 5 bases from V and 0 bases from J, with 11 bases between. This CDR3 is CASSRTGNSGNTIYF. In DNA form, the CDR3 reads TGTGCCAGCAGTAGAACAGGAAACTCTGGAAACACCATATATTTT.

CDR3 sequence: CSVEVGAGDTQYF. The DNA of the CDR3 is TGCAGCGTTGAGGTGGGGGCAGGAGATACGCAGTATTTT. The chain links TRBV29-1 to TRBJ2-3; D may be TRBD1 (6 bases). Trimming cost V 3 bases and J 5 bases, with 12 bases left between them. Germline CDR1 SQVTM, CDR2 ANQGSEA. There are 13 residues in the CDR3.

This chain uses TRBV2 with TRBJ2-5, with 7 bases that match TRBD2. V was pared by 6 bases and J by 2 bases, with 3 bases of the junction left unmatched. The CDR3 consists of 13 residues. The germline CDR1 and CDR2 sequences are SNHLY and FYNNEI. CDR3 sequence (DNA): TGTGCCAGCAGAACTAGCGAGCAAGAGACCCAGTACTTC. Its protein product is CASRTSEQETQYF.

The CDR3 region is CSAGLAGYEQYF. The CDR3 nucleotides read TGCAGCGCGGGACTAGCGGGTTACGAGCAGTACTTC. The chain links TRBV29-1 to TRBJ2-7; 12 bases line up with TRBD2. V shed 7 bases and J 4 bases; nucleotides not matched to a gene: 2. This CDR3 contains 12 residues. Germline assignment: CDR1 SQVTM and CDR2 ANQGSEA.

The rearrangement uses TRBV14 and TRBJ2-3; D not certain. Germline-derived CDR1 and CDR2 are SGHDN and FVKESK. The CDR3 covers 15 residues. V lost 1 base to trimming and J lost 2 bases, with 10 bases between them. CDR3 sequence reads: CASSQVGQNTDTQYF. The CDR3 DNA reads TGTGCCAGCAGCCAAGTAGGGCAGAACACAGATACGCAGTATTTT.

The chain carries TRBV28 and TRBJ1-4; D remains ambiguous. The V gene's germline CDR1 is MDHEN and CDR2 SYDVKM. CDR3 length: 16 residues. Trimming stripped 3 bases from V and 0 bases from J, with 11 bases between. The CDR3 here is CASSLKGPATNEKLFF. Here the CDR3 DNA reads TGTGCCAGCAGTTTGAAGGGCCCCGCAACTAATGAAAAACTGTTTTTT.

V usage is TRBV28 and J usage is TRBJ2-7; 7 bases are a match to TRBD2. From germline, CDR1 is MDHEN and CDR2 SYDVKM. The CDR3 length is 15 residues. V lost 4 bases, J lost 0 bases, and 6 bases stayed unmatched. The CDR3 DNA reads TGTGCCAGCAGTTCATCTAGCGGTCCCTCCTACGAGCAGTACTTC. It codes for CASSSSSGPSYEQYF.

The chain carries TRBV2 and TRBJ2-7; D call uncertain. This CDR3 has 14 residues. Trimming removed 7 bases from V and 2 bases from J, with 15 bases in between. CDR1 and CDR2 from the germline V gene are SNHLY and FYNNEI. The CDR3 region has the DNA TGTGCCAGCACCCGACAAGCAACTACCTACGAGCAGTACTTC. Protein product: CASTRQATTYEQYF. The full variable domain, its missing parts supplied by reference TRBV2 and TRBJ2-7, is EPEVTQTPSHQVTQMGQEVILRCVPISNHLYFYWYRQILGQKVEFLVSFYNNEISEKSEIFDDQFSVERPDGSNFTLKIRSTKLEDSAMYFCASTRQATTYEQYFGPGTRLTVT.

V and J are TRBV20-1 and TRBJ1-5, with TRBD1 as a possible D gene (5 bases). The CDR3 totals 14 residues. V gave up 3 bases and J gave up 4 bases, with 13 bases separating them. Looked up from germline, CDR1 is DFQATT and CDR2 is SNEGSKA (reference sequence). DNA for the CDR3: TGCAGTGCTAGCCGGGGACGGCTTAATCAGCCCCAGCATTTT. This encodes CSASRGRLNQPQHF.

In DNA, the CDR3 is TGTGCCATCAGTGGGGGGGGGACCAATCAGCCCCAGCATTTT. Protein sequence: CAISGGGTNQPQHF. This sequence joins TRBV10-3 and TRBJ1-5, with a possible D match to TRBD1 (5 bases). In germline, CDR1 is ENHRY, CDR2 SYGVKD. The CDR3 runs 14 residues. Trimming stripped 4 bases from V and 3 bases from J, with 10 bases between.

CDR3 in DNA: TGTGCCAGTAGGGGGGCTGACTTTGCGAATACGCAGTATTTT. Amino acids: CASRGADFANTQYF. The chain carries TRBV19 and TRBJ2-3, with D perhaps TRBD1 (6 bases). The germline gives CDR1 LNHDA, CDR2 SQIVND (reference sequence). V was pared by 6 bases and J by 7 bases, with 17 bases between. The CDR3 spans 14 residues.

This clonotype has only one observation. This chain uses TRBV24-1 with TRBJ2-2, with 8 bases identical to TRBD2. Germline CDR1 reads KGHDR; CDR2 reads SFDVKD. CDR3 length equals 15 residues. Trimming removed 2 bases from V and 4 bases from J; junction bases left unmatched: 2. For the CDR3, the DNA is TGTGCCACCAGTGATTCTAGCGGGCTCACCGGGGAGCTGTTTTTT. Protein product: CATSDSSGLTGELFF.

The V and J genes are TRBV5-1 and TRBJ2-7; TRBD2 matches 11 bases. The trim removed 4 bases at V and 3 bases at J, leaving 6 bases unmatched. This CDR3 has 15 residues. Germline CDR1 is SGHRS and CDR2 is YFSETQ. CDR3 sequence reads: CASSDPTSGNYEQYF. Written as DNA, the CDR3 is TGCGCCAGCAGCGACCCGACTAGCGGGAACTACGAGCAGTACTTC.

CDR3 sequence reads: CASSGGPDYGYTF. The DNA for the CDR3 is TGTGCCAGCTCAGGGGGCCCGGACTATGGCTACACCTTC. The J gene is TRBJ1-2, the V gene TRBV5-4; 8 positions match TRBD1. Trimming at V came to 7 bases and at J to 3 bases, leaving 5 bases not matched to a gene. Germline CDR1 is SGHNT and CDR2 is YYREEE (reference sequence). The CDR3 covers 13 residues.

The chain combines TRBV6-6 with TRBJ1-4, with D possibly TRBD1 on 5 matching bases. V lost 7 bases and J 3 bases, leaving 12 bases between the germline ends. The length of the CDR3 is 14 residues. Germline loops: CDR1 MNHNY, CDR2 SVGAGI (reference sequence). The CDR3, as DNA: TGTGCCAGCATATGGGGACCTCCTAATGAAAAACTGTTTTTT. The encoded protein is CASIWGPPNEKLFF.

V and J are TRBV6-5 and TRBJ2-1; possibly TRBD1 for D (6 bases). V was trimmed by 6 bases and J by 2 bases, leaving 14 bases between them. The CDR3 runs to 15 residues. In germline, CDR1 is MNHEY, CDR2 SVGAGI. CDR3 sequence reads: CASSLDRPPYNEQFF. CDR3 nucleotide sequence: TGTGCCAGCAGCCTCGACAGGCCTCCCTACAATGAGCAGTTCTTC.

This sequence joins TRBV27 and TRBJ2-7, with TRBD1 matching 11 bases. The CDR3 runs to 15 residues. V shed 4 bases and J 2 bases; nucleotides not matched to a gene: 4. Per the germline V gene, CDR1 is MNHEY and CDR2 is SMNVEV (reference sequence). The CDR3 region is CASSSPGQGAYEQYF. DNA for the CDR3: TGTGCCAGCAGTTCACCGGGACAGGGGGCCTACGAGCAGTACTTC.

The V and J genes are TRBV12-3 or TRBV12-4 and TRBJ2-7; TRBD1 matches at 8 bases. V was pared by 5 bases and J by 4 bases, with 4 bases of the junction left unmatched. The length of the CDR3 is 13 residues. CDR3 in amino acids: CASSTDRGYEQYF. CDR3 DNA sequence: TGTGCCAGCAGTACCGACAGGGGATACGAGCAGTACTTC.

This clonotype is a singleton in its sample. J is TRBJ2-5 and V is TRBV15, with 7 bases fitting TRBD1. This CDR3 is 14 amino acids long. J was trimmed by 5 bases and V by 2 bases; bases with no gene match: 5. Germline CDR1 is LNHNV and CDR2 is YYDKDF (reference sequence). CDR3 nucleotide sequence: TGTGCCACCAGCAGACCGGGACAGAGGGAGACCCAGTACTTC. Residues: CATSRPGQRETQYF.

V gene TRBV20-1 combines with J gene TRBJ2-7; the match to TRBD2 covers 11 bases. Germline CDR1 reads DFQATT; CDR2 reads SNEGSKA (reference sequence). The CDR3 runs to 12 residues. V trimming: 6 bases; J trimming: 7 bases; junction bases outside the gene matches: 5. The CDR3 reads CSAPLAGDEQYF. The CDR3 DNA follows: TGCAGTGCCCCACTAGCGGGAGATGAGCAGTACTTC.

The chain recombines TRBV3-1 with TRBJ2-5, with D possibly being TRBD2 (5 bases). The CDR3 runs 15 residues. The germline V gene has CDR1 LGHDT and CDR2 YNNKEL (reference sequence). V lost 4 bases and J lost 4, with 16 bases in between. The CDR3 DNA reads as TGTGCCAGCAGCCTTCTAGCAGCAGCGAGAGAGACCCAGTACTTC. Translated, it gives CASSLLAAARETQYF.